This T cell receptor beta chain was identified during a study of blood T cell repertoires in COVID-19. Study at large: T cells, B-cell-depleted T cells, or PBMCs provided the cDNA or gDNA that served as material.

Under the authors' procedure: Reference gene primer amplification gave nucleated cell count estimates. The data were produced by immunoSEQ multiplex PCR, yet TCRdb's version contains in-frame clones alone and is incomplete. V and J calls and clone size follow that table, whereas D and trimming were derived from the DNA. Of around 300,000 clones in the sample, under 90% were seen once. This clone was found once. The study recruited people aged roughly 18 to 89 years across about two dozen US areas. All recovered Cohort 3 donors got two negative PCRs, got clearance, or saw symptom resolution. Germline V gives CDR1 SGHNT, CDR2 YYREEE (reference sequence). This CDR3 comprises 16 residues. Trimming shortened V by 4 bases and J by 10 bases, and 21 bases separated the two germline ends.

This TCR came from a woman between 55 and 75 years old who had recovered from COVID-19. Sequencing input: PBMCs or T cells enriched from blood (not recorded which). This chain links TRBV5-4 with TRBJ1-6; TRBD1 is a possible D gene (6 bases). The CDR3 DNA reads TGTGCCAGCAGCGCCTGGACAGAGGCCGTGCGGTCACCCCTCCACTTT. Residues: CASSAWTEAVRSPLHF. The variable domain in full, with the rest retrieved from reference TRBV5-4 and TRBJ1-6, is ETGVTQSPTHLIKTRGQQVTLRCSSQSGHNTVSWYQQALGQGPQFIFQYYREEENGRGNFPPRFSGLQFPNYSSELNVNALELDDSALYLCASSAWTEAVRSPLHFGNGTRLTVT.